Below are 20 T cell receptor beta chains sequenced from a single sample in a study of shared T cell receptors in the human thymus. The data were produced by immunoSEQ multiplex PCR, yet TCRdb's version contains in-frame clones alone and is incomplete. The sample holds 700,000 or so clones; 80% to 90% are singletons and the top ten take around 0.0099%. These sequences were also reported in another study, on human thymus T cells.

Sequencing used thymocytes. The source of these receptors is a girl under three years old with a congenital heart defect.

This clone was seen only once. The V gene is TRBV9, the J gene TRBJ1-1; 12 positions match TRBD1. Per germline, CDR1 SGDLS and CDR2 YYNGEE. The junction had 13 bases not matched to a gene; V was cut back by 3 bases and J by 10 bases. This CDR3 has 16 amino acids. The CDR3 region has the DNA TGTGCCAGCAGCGAGGGACAGGGGGCAGTTCACAGGGGAGCTTTCTTT. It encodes CASSEGQGAVHRGAFF.

The CDR3 DNA reads as TGTGCCAGCAGCTTAGAGTCGGGTCCCCTCCACTTT. Residues: CASSLESGPLHF. This chain links TRBV7-9 with TRBJ1-6; no clear D. The V gene lost 1 base and the J gene lost 13 bases, with 8 bases spanning the gap. Germline CDR1 and CDR2: SEHNR and FQNEAQ (reference sequence). This CDR3 is 12 amino acids long.

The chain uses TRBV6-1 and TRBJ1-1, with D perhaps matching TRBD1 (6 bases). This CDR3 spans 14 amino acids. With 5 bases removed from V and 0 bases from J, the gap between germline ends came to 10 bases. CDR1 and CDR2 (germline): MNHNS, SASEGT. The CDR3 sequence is CASSRDNLNTEAFF. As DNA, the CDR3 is TGTGCCAGCAGTCGGGACAACTTGAACACTGAAGCTTTCTTT.

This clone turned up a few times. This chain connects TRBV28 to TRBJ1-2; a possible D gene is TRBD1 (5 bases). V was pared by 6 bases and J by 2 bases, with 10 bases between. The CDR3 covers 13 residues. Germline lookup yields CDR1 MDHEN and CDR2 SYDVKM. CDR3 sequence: CASRYGGNYGYTF. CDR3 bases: TGTGCCAGCAGGTACGGGGGGAACTATGGCTACACCTTC.

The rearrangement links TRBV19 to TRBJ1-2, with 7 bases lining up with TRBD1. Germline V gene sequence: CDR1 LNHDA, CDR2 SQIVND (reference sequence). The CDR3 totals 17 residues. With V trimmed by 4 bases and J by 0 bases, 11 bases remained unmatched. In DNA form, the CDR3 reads TGTGCCAGTAGTACCAAGACAGGGACCATAACTAACTATGGCTACACCTTC. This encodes CASSTKTGTITNYGYTF.

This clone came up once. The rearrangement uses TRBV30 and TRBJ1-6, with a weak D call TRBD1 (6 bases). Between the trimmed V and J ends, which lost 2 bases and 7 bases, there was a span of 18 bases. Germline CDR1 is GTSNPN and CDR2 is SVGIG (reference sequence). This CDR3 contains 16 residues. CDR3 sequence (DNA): TGTGCCTGGAGTAACGGATACCGACAGGCAAATTCACCCCTCCACTTT. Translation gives CAWSNGYRQANSPLHF.

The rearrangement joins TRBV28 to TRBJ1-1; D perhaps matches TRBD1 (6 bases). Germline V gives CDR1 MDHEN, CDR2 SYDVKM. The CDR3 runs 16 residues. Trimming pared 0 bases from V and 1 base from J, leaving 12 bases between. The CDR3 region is CASSLWTLGQNTEAFF. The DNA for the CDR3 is TGTGCCAGCAGTTTATGGACCCTGGGACAGAACACTGAAGCTTTCTTT.

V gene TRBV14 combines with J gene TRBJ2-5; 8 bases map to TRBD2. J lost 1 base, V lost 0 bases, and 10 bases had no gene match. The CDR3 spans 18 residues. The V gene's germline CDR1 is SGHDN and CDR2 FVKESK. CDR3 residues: CASSQEGPGGPTQETQYF. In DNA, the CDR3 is TGTGCCAGCAGCCAAGAAGGGCCGGGGGGGCCGACCCAAGAGACCCAGTACTTC. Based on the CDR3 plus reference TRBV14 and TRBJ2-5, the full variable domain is EAGVTQFPSHSVIEKGQTVTLRCDPISGHDNLYWYRRVMGKEIKFLLHFVKESKQDESGMPNNRFLAERTGGTYSTLKVQPAELEDSGVYFCASSQEGPGGPTQETQYFGPGTRLLVL.

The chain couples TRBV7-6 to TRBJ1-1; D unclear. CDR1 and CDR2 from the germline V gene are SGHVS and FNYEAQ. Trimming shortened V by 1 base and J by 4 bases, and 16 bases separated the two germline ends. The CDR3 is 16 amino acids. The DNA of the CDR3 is TGTGCCAGCAGCTTAGGGCCTTTGAGCGGAGGCACTGAAGCTTTCTTT. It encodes CASSLGPLSGGTEAFF.

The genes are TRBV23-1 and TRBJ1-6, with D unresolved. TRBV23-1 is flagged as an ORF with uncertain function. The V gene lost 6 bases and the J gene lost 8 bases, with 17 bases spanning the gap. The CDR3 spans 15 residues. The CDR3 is CASRVTGIEDSPLHF. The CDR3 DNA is TGCGCCAGCAGGGTGACCGGGATAGAGGATTCACCCCTCCACTTT.

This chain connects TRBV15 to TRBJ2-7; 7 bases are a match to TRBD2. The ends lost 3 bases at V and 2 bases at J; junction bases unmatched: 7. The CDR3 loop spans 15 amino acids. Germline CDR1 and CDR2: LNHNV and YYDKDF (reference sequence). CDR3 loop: CATSSLRLAPYEQYF. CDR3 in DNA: TGTGCCACCAGCAGTTTACGACTAGCCCCCTACGAGCAGTACTTC. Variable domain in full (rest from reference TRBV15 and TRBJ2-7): DAMVIQNPRYQVTQFGKPVTLSCSQTLNHNVMYWYQQKSSQAPKLLFHYYDKDFNNEADTPDNFQSRRPNTSFCFLDIRSPGLGDTAMYLCATSSLRLAPYEQYFGPGTRLTVT.

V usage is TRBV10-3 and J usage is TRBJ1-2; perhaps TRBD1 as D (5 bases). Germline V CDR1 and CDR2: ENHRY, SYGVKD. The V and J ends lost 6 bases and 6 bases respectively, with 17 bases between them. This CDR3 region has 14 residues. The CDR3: CAIREPDTRDGYTF. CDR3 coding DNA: TGTGCCATCAGGGAACCGGACACCCGGGATGGCTACACCTTC.

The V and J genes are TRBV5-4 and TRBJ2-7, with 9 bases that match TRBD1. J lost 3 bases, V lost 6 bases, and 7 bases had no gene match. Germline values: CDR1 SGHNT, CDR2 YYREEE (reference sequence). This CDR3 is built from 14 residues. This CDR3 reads CASTDDRGDYEQYF. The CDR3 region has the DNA TGTGCCAGCACTGACGACAGGGGGGACTACGAGCAGTACTTC.

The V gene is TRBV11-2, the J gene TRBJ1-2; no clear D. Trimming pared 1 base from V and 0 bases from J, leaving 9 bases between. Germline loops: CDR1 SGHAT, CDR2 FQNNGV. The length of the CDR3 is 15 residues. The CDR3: CASSLGSEANYGYTF. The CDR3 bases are TGTGCCAGCAGCTTAGGGTCAGAAGCTAACTATGGCTACACCTTC.

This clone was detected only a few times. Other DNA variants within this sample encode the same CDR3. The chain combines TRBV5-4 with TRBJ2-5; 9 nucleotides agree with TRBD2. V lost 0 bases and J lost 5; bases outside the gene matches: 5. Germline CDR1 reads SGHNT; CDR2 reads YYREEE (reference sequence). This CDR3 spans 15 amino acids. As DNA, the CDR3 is TGTGCCAGCAGCTTGGTTGCGGGGGGGCAGGAGACCCAGTACTTC. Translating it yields CASSLVAGGQETQYF.

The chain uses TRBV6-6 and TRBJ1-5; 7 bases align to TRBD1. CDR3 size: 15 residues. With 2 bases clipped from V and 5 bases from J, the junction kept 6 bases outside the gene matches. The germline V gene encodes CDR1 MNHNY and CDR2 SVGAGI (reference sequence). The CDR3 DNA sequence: TGTGCCAGCAGTTACCCGCACACAGGGGATCAGCCCCAGCATTTT. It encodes CASSYPHTGDQPQHF.

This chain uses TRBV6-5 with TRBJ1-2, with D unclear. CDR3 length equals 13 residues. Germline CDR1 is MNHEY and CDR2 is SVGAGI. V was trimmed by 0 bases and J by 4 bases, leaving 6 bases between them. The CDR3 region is CASSYSRLYGYTF. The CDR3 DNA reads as TGTGCCAGCAGTTACTCGAGGCTCTATGGCTACACCTTC.

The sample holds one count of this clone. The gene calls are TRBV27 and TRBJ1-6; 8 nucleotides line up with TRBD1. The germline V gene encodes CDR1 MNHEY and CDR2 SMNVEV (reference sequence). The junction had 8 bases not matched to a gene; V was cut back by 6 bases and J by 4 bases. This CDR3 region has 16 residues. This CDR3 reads CASSRGPRPYNSPLHF. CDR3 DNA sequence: TGTGCCAGCAGCAGGGGGCCTCGGCCTTATAATTCACCCCTCCACTTT.

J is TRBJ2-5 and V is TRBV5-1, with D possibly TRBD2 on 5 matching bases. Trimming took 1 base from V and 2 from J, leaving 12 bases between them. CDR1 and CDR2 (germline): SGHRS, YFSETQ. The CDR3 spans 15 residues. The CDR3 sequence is CASSLKPRTQETQYF. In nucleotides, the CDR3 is TGCGCCAGCAGCTTGAAACCAAGGACTCAAGAGACCCAGTACTTC.

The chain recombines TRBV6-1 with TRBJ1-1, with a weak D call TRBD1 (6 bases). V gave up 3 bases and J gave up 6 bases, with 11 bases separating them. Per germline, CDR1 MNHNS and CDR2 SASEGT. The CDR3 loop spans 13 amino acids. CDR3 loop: CASSEAGGPEAFF. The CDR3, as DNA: TGTGCCAGCAGTGAGGCGGGGGGCCCTGAAGCTTTCTTT.